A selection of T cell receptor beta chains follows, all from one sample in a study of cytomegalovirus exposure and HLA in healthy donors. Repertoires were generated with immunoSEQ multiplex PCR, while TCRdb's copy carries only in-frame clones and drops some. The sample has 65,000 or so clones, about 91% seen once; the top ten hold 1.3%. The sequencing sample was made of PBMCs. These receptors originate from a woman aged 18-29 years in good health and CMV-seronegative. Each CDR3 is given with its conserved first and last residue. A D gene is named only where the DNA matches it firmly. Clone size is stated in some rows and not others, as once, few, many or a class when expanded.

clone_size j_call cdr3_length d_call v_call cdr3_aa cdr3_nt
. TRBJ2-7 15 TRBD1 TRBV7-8 CASSSRGTGVYEQYF TGTGCCAGCAGCTCAAGAGGGACAGGGGTGTACGAGCAGTACTTC
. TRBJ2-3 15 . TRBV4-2 CASSQESGFTDTQYF TGTGCCAGCAGCCAAGAAAGCGGATTCACAGATACGCAGTATTTT
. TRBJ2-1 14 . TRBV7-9 CASTRQASYNEQFF TGTGCCAGCACGAGACAGGCCTCCTACAATGAGCAGTTCTTC
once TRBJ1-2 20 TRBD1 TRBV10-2 CASSERGGGTGTLMYYGYTF TGCGCCAGCAGTGAGAGGGGTGGGGGGACAGGGACCCTCATGTACTATGGCTACACCTTC
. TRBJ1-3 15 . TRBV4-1 CASSPGGHPGDTIYF TGCGCCAGCAGCCCTGGCGGACACCCGGGGGACACCATATATTTT
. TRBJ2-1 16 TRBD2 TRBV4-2 CASSQMTSGDYNEQFF TGTGCCAGCAGCCAAATGACTAGCGGGGACTACAATGAGCAGTTCTTC
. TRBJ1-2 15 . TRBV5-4 CASSLEATGVYGYTF TGTGCCAGCAGCTTGGAAGCGACAGGAGTCTATGGCTACACCTTC
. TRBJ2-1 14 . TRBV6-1 CASTIGGATDEQFF TGTGCCAGCACGATCGGTGGGGCAACGGATGAGCAGTTCTTC
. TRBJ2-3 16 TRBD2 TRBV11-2 CASTGLAGVSTDTQYF TGTGCCAGCACGGGACTAGCGGGGGTCTCCACAGATACGCAGTATTTT
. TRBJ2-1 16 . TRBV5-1 CASSWGTQTTGNEQFF TGCGCCAGCAGCTGGGGGACTCAGACGACGGGGAATGAGCAGTTCTTC
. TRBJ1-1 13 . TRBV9 CASSAPGNTEAFF TGTGCCAGCAGCGCCCCAGGGAACACTGAAGCTTTCTTT
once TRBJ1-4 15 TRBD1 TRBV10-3 CAISARGDRDEKLFF TGTGCCATCAGTGCCCGGGGGGACAGGGATGAAAAACTGTTTTTT
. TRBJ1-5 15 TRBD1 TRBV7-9 CASSSGQELNQPQHF TGTGCCAGCAGTTCGGGACAGGAGCTTAATCAGCCCCAGCATTTT
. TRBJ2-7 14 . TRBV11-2 CASSLSRDAYEQYF TGTGCCAGCAGCTTATCCCGGGATGCCTACGAGCAGTACTTC
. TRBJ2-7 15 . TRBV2 CASSEATGKGYEQYF TGTGCCAGCAGTGAAGCCACGGGGAAGGGCTACGAGCAGTACTTC
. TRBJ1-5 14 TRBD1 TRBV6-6 CASAPGQLNQPQHF TGTGCCAGCGCTCCGGGACAGCTGAATCAGCCCCAGCATTTT
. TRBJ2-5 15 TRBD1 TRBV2 CASRNYRTGQETQYF TGTGCCAGCAGAAATTATAGGACAGGACAAGAGACCCAGTACTTC
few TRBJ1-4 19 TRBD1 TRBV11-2 CASSLFPGQGARTNEKLFF TGTGCCAGCAGCTTGTTCCCGGGACAGGGGGCGAGGACTAATGAAAAACTGTTTTTT
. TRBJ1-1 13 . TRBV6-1 CASSEWGGPEAFF TGTGCCAGCAGTGAATGGGGGGGACCTGAAGCTTTCTTT
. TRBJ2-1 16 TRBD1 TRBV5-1 CASSVGQGLNFNEQFF TGCGCCAGCAGCGTAGGACAGGGTTTGAATTTCAATGAGCAGTTCTTC
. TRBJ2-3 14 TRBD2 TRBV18 CASSPGLAAYTQYF TGTGCCAGCTCACCGGGCCTAGCGGCGTATACGCAGTATTTT
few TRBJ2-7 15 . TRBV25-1 CASSDDVKEVYEQYF TGTGCCAGCAGTGACGACGTTAAAGAGGTCTACGAGCAGTACTTC
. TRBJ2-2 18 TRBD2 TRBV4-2 CASSQSLAGDVDTGELFF TGTGCCAGCAGCCAATCCCTAGCGGGAGATGTGGACACCGGGGAGCTGTTTTTT
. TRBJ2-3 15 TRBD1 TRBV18 CASSPGQGNTDTQYF TGTGCCAGCTCCCCAGGACAGGGAAACACAGATACGCAGTATTTT
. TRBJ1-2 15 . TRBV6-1 CASSEKEVSGYGYTF TGTGCCAGCAGTGAAAAGGAGGTCTCGGGGTATGGCTACACCTTC
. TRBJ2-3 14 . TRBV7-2 CASSLLSAADTQYF TGTGCCAGCAGCTTATTGTCCGCAGCAGATACGCAGTATTTT
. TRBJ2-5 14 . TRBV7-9 CASSPARRDETQYF TGTGCCAGCAGCCCGGCCCGCAGGGATGAGACCCAGTACTTC
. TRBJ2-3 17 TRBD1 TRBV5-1 CASTYTLQGASTDTQYF TGCGCCAGCACCTATACTTTACAGGGGGCAAGCACAGATACGCAGTATTTT
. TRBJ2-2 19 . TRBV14 CASSQEGRQPIRGAGELFF TGTGCCAGCAGCCAAGAAGGTCGTCAGCCGATCAGGGGAGCCGGGGAGCTGTTTTTT
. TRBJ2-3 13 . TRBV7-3 CASSQMGPDTQYF TGTGCCAGCAGTCAAATGGGGCCAGATACGCAGTATTTT
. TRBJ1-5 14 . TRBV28 CASREAGNNQPQHF TGTGCCAGCAGGGAGGCAGGAAACAATCAGCCCCAGCATTTT
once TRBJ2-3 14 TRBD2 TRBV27 CASRLAGGSSTQYF TGTGCCAGCAGGTTAGCGGGAGGTAGTAGTACGCAGTATTTT
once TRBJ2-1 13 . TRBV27 CASSLTSRDEQFF TGTGCCAGCAGTTTGACCTCCAGGGATGAGCAGTTCTTC
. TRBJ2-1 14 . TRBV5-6 CASSPGLIYNEQFF TGTGCCAGCAGCCCCGGACTGATCTACAATGAGCAGTTCTTC
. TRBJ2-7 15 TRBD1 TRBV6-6 CASTDLGQGGGEQYF TGTGCCAGCACCGACCTGGGACAGGGAGGGGGCGAGCAGTACTTC
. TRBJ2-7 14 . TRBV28 CASSFGTHKYEQYF TGTGCCAGCAGTTTCGGGACTCACAAATACGAGCAGTACTTC
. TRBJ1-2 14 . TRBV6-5 CASSYSSGGNGYTF TGTGCCAGCAGTTACTCATCCGGGGGGAATGGCTACACCTTC
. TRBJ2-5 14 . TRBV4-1 CASSQDGQSETQYF TGCGCCAGCAGCCAAGACGGACAGAGCGAGACCCAGTACTTC
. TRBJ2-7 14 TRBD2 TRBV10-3 CAIMGTSGMYEQYF TGTGCCATCATGGGGACTAGCGGGATGTACGAGCAGTACTTC
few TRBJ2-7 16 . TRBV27 CASSPNHGTFGGEQYF TGTGCCAGCAGTCCGAACCACGGGACATTCGGTGGGGAGCAGTACTTC
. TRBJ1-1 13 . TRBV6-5 CASSGAVNTEAFF TGTGCCAGCAGTGGGGCAGTGAACACTGAAGCTTTCTTT
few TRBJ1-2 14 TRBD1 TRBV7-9 CASSLALDREGYTF TGTGCCAGCAGCTTAGCGCTAGACAGGGAGGGCTACACCTTC
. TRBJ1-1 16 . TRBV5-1 CASSLGGAHTNTEAFF TGCGCCAGCAGCTTGGGTGGGGCCCACACGAACACTGAAGCTTTCTTT
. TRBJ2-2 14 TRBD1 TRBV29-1 CSARQGRETGELFF TGCAGCGCAAGACAGGGAAGGGAAACCGGGGAGCTGTTTTTT
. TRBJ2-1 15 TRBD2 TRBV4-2 CASSQVAGDHNEQFF TGTGCCAGCAGCCAAGTAGCGGGGGACCACAATGAGCAGTTCTTC
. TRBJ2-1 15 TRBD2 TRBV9 CASSVGLAANNEQFF TGTGCCAGCAGCGTAGGGCTAGCGGCCAACAATGAGCAGTTCTTC
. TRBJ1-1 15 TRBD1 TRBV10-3 CASSRQGQRNTEAFF TGTGCCAGTTCCAGACAGGGGCAACGGAACACTGAAGCTTTCTTT
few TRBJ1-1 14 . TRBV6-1 CASSEGSGYTEAFF TGTGCCAGCAGTGAAGGGTCAGGGTACACTGAAGCTTTCTTT
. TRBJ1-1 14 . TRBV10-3 CAIRADGVNTEAFF TGTGCCATCAGAGCGGACGGTGTGAACACTGAAGCTTTCTTT
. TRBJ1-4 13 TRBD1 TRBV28 CASRRTGQGKLFF TGTGCCAGCAGGAGGACAGGTCAAGGAAAACTGTTTTTT
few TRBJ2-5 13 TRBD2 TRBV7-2 CASSRTREETQYF TGTGCCAGCAGCCGGACTAGGGAAGAGACCCAGTACTTC
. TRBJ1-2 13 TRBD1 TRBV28 CASRPTGENGYTF TGTGCCAGCAGACCGACAGGGGAAAATGGCTACACCTTC
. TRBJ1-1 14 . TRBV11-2 CASSRTDTPSEAFF TGTGCCAGCAGCCGGACAGACACTCCTTCCGAAGCTTTCTTT
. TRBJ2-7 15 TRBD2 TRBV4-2 CASSQVAGGSHEQYF TGTGCCAGCAGCCAAGTGGCGGGAGGTTCCCACGAGCAGTACTTC
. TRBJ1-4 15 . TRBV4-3 CASSQDRLQGEKLFF TGCGCCAGCAGCCAAGATCGCCTCCAGGGTGAAAAACTGTTTTTT
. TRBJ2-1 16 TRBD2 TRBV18 CASSLQTSGFPHEQFF TGTGCCAGCTCACTACAGACTAGCGGGTTCCCTCATGAGCAGTTCTTC
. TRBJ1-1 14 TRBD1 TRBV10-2 CATPDRDGNTEAFF TGCGCCACCCCCGACAGGGACGGGAACACTGAAGCTTTCTTT
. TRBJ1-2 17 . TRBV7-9 CANKLISPGTHNYGYTF TGTGCCAACAAGCTTATATCTCCAGGGACACATAACTATGGCTACACCTTC